The subject of this entry is one TCR beta chain. The target antigen is unknown. Germline V gives CDR1 LNHDA, CDR2 SQIVND (reference sequence). The CDR3 has 16 residues. V shed 6 bases and J 1 base; nucleotides not matched to a gene: 5. The data belong to a study of cytomegalovirus exposure and HLA in healthy donors. Study-wide points: The study dropped some indistinguishable V segments, TRBV6-2 and TRBV6-3 among them. Testing in vitro showed three CMV-associated chains specific for CMV antigens.

60 Vbeta and 13 Jbeta primers were used in PCR. Some clones are missing from TCRdb's copy, which holds only in-frame ones; the method was immunoSEQ multiplex PCR. Here the sample spans around 80,000 clones, about 79% being singletons. V gene TRBV19 combines with J gene TRBJ2-5, with 13 bases fitting TRBD2. The sequenced sample consisted of PBMCs. The receptor was derived from a female donor in good health and CMV-seronegative. This chain's CDR3 is CASRLAGGPVQETQYF. Here the CDR3 DNA reads TGTGCCAGTAGACTAGCGGGAGGGCCGGTCCAAGAGACCCAGTACTTC.